The clone carrying this T cell receptor (beta chain) came up once. The sample is drawn from a study of blood T cell repertoires in COVID-19. Study in general: Sources were T cells, B-cell-depleted T cells, or PBMCs; the material itself was cDNA or gDNA.

Germline V gives CDR1 MNHNS, CDR2 SASEGT. This CDR3 has 13 residues. Trimming cost V 2 bases and J 10 bases, with 14 bases left between them. Data came from immunoSEQ multiplex PCR; TCRdb stores just in-frame clones and leaves some out. The sample yields about 220,000 clones, 80% to 90% seen once. The TCR sequence derives from a woman between 35 and 50 years old with acute COVID-19. The chain couples TRBV6-1 to TRBJ1-2, with a weak D call TRBD1 (5 bases). The sequencing sample was made of PBMCs or T cells enriched from blood (not recorded which). For the CDR3, the DNA is TGTGCCAGCAGTGAAATGGTAGGGGCCGACTACACCTTC. Translating it yields CASSEMVGADYTF.